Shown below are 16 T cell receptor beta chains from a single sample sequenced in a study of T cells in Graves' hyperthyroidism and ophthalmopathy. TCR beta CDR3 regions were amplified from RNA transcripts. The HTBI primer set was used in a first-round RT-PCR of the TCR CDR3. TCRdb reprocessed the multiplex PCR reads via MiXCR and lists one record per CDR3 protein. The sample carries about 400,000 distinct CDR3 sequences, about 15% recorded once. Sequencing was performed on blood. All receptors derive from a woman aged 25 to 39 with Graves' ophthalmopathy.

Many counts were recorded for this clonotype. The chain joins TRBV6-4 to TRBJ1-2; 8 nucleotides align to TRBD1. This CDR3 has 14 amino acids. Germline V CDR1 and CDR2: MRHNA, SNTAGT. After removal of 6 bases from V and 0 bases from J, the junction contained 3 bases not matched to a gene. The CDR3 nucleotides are TGTGCCAGCAGGGACAGGGAACCTAACTATGGCTACACCTTC. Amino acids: CASRDREPNYGYTF.

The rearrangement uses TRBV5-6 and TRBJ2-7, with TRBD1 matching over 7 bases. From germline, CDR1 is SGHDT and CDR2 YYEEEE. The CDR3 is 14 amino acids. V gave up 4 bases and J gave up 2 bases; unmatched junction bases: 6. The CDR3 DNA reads TGTGCCAGCAGCCCCTGGGGACAGACCTACGAGCAGTACTTC. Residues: CASSPWGQTYEQYF.

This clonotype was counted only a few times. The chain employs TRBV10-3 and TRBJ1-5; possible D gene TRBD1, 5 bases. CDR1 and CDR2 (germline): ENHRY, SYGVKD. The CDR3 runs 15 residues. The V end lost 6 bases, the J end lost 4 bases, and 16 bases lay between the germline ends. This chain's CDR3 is CAISEGTGGNQPQHF. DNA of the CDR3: TGTGCCATCAGCGAGGGCACGGGGGGAAATCAGCCCCAGCATTTT.

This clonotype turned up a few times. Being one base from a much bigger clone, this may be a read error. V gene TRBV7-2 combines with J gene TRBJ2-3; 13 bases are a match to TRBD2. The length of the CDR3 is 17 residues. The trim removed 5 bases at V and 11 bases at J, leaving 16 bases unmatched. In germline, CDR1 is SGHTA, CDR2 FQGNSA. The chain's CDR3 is CASSLGLAGATTVKQYF. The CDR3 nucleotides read TGTGCCAGCAGCCTTGGACTAGCGGGGGCCACGACGGTGAAGCAGTATTTT. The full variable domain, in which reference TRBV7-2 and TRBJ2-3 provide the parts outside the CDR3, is GAGVSQSPSNKVTEKGKDVELRCDPISGHTALYWYRQSLGQGLEFLIYFQGNSAPDKSGLPSDRFSAERTGGSVSTLTIQRTQQEDSAVYLCASSLGLAGATTVKQYFGPGTRLTVL.

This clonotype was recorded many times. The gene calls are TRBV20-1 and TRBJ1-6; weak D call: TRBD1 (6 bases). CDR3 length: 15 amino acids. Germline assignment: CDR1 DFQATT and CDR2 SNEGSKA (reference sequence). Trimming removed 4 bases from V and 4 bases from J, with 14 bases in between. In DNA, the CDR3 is TGCAGTGCTATCTGGGGACACCCTTATAATTCACCCCTCCACTTT. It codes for CSAIWGHPYNSPLHF.

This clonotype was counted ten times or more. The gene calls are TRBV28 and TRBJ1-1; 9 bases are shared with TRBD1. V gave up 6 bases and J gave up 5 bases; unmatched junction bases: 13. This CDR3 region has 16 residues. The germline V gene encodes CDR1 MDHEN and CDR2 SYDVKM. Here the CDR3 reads CASRRRTGGGGTEAFF. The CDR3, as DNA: TGTGCCAGCAGGAGACGAACAGGGGGCGGGGGAACTGAAGCTTTCTTT.

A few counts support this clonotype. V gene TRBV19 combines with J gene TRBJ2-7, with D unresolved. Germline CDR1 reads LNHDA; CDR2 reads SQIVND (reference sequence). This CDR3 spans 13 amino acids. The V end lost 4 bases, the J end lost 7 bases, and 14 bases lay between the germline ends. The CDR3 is CASSRRAQWEQYF. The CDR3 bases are TGTGCCAGTAGTAGAAGGGCGCAGTGGGAGCAGTACTTC.

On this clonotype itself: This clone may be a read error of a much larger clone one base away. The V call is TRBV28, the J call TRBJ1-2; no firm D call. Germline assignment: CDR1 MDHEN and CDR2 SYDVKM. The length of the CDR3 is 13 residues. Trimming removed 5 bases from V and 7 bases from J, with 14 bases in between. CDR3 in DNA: TGTGCCAGCAGTGACGCGCAGCCCGGTGGCTACACCTTC. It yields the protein CASSDAQPGGYTF.

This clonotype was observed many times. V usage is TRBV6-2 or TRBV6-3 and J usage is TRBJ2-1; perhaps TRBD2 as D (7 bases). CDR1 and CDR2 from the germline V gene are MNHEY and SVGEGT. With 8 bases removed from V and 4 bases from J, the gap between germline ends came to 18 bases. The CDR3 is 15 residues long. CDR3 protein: CASGLGGGTYNEQFF. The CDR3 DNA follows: TGTGCCAGCGGACTAGGGGGAGGAACTTACAATGAGCAGTTCTTC.

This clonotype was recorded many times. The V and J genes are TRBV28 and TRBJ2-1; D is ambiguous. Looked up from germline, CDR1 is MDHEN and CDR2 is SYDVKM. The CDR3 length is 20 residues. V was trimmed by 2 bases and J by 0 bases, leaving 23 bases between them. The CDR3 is CASSLSSWRRRKSSYNEQFF. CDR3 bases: TGTGCCAGCAGTTTAAGCAGTTGGCGGAGACGGAAGAGCTCCTACAATGAGCAGTTCTTC.

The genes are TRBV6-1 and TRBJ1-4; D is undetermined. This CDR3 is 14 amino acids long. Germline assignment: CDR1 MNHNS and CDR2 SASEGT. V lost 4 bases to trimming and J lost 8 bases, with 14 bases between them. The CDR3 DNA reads TGTGCCAGCAGTGTTTATAGATCCTCCGAAAAACTGTTTTTT. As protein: CASSVYRSSEKLFF.

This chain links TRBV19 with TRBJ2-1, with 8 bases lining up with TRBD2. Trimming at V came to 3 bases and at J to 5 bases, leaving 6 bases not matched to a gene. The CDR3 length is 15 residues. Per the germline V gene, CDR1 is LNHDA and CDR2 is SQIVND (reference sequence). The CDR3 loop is CASSMTAGAHNEQFF. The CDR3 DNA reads TGTGCCAGTAGTATGACAGCGGGGGCTCACAATGAGCAGTTCTTC.

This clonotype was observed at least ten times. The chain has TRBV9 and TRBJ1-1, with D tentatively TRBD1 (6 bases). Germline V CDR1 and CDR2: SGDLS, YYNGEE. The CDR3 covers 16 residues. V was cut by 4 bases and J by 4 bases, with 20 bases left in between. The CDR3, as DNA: TGTGCCAGCAGCTCAGAAGGGGGGTCCCTGATCACTGAAGCTTTCTTT. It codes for CASSSEGGSLITEAFF. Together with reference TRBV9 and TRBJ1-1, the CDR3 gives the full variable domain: DSGVTQTPKHLITATGQRVTLRCSPRSGDLSVYWYQQSLDQGLQFLIQYYNGEERAKGNILERFSAQQFPDLHSELNLSSLELGDSALYFCASSSEGGSLITEAFFGQGTRLTVV.

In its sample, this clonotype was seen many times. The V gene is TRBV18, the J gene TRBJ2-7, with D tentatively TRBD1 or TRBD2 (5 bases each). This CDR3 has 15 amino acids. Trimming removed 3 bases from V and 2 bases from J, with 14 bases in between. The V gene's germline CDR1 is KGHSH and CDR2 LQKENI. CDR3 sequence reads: CASSPPGRPTYEQYF. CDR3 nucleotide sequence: TGTGCCAGCTCACCTCCGGGACGGCCCACCTACGAGCAGTACTTC. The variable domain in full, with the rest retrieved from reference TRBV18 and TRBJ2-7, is NAGVMQNPRHLVRRRGQEARLRCSPMKGHSHVYWYRQLPEEGLKFMVYLQKENIIDESGMPKERFSAEFPKEGPSILRIQQVVRGDSAAYFCASSPPGRPTYEQYFGPGTRLTVT.

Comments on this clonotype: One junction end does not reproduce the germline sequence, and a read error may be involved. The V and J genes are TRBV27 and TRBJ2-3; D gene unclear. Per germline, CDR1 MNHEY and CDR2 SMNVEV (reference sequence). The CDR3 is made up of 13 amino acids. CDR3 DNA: TGTGCCGGCAGTTTAAGGGGCACAGATACGCAGTATTTT. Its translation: CAGSLRGTDTQYF.

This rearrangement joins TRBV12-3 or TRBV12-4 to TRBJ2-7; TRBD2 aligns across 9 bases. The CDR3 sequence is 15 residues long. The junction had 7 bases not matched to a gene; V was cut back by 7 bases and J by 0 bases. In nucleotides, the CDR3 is TGTGCCAGCACCTGGGGCGGGGGGGCCTCCTACGAGCAGTACTTC. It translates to CASTWGGGASYEQYF.